This T cell receptor beta chain was identified in a study of T cell changes during pregnancy in multiple sclerosis. This clone has more than one count but fewer than ten. CDR1 and CDR2 (germline): KGHSH, LQKENI. The CDR3 is 17 residues long. Trimming removed 3 bases from V and 1 base from J, with 16 bases in between. Clones were sequenced by immunoSEQ multiplex PCR, and TCRdb holds only the in-frame ones, with some missing. The sample lists tens of thousands of clones, 70% to 90% occurring once. The material sequenced was CD4+ T cells from peripheral blood mononuclear cells, taken in the first trimester of pregnancy. This TCR derives from a female donor with multiple sclerosis, enrolled in a pregnancy study. The chain joins TRBV18 to TRBJ1-5; tentatively, D is TRBD1 (5 bases). The CDR3 DNA reads TGTGCCAGCTCACCCACGGGTAGGGGTGGGAGCAATCAGCCCCAGCATTTT. Encoded protein: CASSPTGRGGSNQPQHF.